This TCR beta chain was obtained from a study of blood T cell repertoires in COVID-19. Overall study context: Spain, Italy and the United States supplied samples that represented acute and convalescent COVID-19. From T cells, B-cell-depleted T cells, or PBMCs came the material, which was cDNA or gDNA.

The V gene's germline CDR1 is LGHNA and CDR2 YNFKEQ. This CDR3 contains 14 residues. Trimming shortened V by 0 bases and J by 14 bases, and 16 bases separated the two germline ends. Original data processing: Estimated nucleated cell counts came from reference gene primer amplification. TCRdb keeps only in-frame clones here, not all; method: immunoSEQ multiplex PCR. The V and J calls and clone size were taken over from that table, and D and trimming were inferred from the DNA. This table holds 70,000 to 75,000 clones, 80% to 90% found once. The gene calls are TRBV4-2 and TRBJ2-2; TRBD2 might be the D (6 bases). The sample taken for sequencing was peripheral blood. The TCR comes from a woman older than 75 with active or convalescent COVID-19. CDR3 in DNA: TGTGCCAGCAGCCAAGATGGAGGGAAGGAGACACTGTTTTTT. It specifies CASSQDGGKETLFF.